Each of the 8 T cell receptor beta chains below was sequenced from the same sample in a study of blood T cell repertoires in COVID-19. TCRdb's table, derived via immunoSEQ multiplex PCR, lists solely in-frame clones and lacks some. In the table there are about 300,000 clones, roughly 88% of which are singletons. Sequences were obtained from peripheral blood. The receptor source for this set is a man aged 18 to 30 with active or convalescent COVID-19.

The V gene is TRBV10-1, the J gene TRBJ1-2; D is uncertain. The germline CDR1 and CDR2 sequences are WNHNN and SYGVQD (reference sequence). Between the trimmed V and J ends, which lost 2 bases and 4 bases, there was a span of 17 bases. The CDR3 has 16 residues. The CDR3 spells CASSEDQYPLFYGYTF. DNA for the CDR3: TGCGCCAGCAGTGAGGATCAGTACCCGCTCTTCTATGGCTACACCTTC.

The rearrangement links TRBV3-1 (or the pseudogene TRBV3-2) to TRBJ1-5; 7 bases agree with TRBD1. V lost 0 bases and J lost 0; bases outside the gene matches: 8. The V gene's germline CDR1 is LGHDT and CDR2 YNNKEL (reference sequence). This CDR3 has 18 amino acids. CDR3 residues: CASSQDPGGGYSNQPQHF. The CDR3 nucleotides are TGTGCCAGCAGCCAAGACCCAGGGGGAGGATATAGCAATCAGCCCCAGCATTTT.

The V gene is TRBV19, the J gene TRBJ2-2, with D tentatively TRBD1 (6 bases). CDR1 and CDR2 from the germline V gene are LNHDA and SQIVND (reference sequence). V gave up 7 bases and J gave up 6 bases, with 18 bases separating them. This CDR3 is 15 amino acids long. The chain's CDR3 is CASTPLGQLAGELFF. The CDR3 DNA reads TGTGCCAGTACCCCCCTCGGACAGTTGGCCGGGGAGCTGTTTTTT.

This clone was detected once. The chain carries TRBV19 and TRBJ2-1; 9 nucleotides line up with TRBD1. Losses at the gene ends were 4 bases for V and 8 bases for J; bases not matched to a gene: 9. The germline V gene has CDR1 LNHDA and CDR2 SQIVND (reference sequence). The CDR3 is 15 amino acids. The CDR3 DNA sequence: TGTGCCAGTAGTACCCAGGGACAGGGTGGTCATGAGCAGTTCTTC. As protein: CASSTQGQGGHEQFF.

V gene TRBV19 combines with J gene TRBJ2-7, with 12 nucleotides matching TRBD1. CDR3 length equals 16 residues. Germline trimming cut 5 bases from V and 4 bases from J; bases unmatched to any gene: 9. Germline loops: CDR1 LNHDA, CDR2 SQIVND (reference sequence). The CDR3 sequence: CASSRHGTGGSYEQYF. The CDR3 region has the DNA TGTGCCAGTAGTCGACACGGGACAGGGGGCAGTTACGAGCAGTACTTC. The whole variable domain, filled in from reference TRBV19 and TRBJ2-7, reads DGGITQSPKYLFRKEGQNVTLSCEQNLNHDAMYWYRQDPGQGLRLIYYSQIVNDFQKGDIAEGYSVSREKKESFPLTVTSAQKNPTAFYLCASSRHGTGGSYEQYFGPGTRLTVT.

V and J are TRBV2 and TRBJ2-7, with D perhaps matching TRBD2 (5 bases). Germline CDR1 SNHLY, CDR2 FYNNEI. V was trimmed by 3 bases and J by 6 bases, leaving 9 bases between them. The CDR3 is made up of 12 amino acids. CDR3: CASSERGSEQYF. The CDR3 coding sequence is TGTGCCAGCAGTGAGAGAGGGTCCGAGCAGTACTTC.

J is TRBJ1-4 and V is TRBV7-9; 11 positions agree with TRBD1. The CDR3 has 16 amino acids. Germline V gives CDR1 SEHNR, CDR2 FQNEAQ (reference sequence). The junction had 9 bases not matched to a gene; V was cut back by 5 bases and J by 7 bases. In DNA form, the CDR3 reads TGTGCCAGCAGCGCCCAACCGGGACAGGGGGGTGAAAAACTGTTTTTT. As protein: CASSAQPGQGGEKLFF.

The V call is TRBV10-3, the J call TRBJ1-6; 8 bases match TRBD1. Trimming cost V 11 bases and J 8 bases; bases outside gene matches: 8. The CDR3 loop spans 13 amino acids. Germline V lookup: CDR1 ENHRY, CDR2 SYGVKD. The CDR3 DNA follows: TGTGCCCACTCGGACAGGGCGGATTCACCCCTCCACTTT. As protein: CAHSDRADSPLHF.